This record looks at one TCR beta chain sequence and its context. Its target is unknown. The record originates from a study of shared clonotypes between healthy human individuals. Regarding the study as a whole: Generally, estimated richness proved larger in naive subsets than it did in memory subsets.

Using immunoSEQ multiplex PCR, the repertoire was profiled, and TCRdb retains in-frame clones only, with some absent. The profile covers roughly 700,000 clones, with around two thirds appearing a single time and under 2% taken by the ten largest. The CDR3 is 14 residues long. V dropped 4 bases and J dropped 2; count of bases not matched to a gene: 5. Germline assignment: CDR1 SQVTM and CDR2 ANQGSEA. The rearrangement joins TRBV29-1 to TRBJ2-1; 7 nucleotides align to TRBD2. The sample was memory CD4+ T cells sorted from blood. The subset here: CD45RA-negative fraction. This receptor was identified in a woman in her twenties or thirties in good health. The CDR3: CSVASGGTYNEQFF. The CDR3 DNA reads TGCAGCGTTGCTAGCGGAGGCACCTACAATGAGCAGTTCTTC.